The sequence of this TCR beta chain was determined in a study of blood T cell repertoires in COVID-19. Study as a whole: Both acute and convalescent COVID-19 samples were obtained from the United States, Italy and Spain. Sample material is recorded as cDNA or gDNA derived from T cells, B-cell-depleted T cells, or PBMCs.

Followed over time, Seattle patients had been enrolled while infection was active. V was cut by 0 bases and J by 9 bases, with 12 bases left in between. This CDR3 has 13 amino acids. Germline V lookup: CDR1 GTSNPN, CDR2 SVGIG (reference sequence). Method: immunoSEQ multiplex PCR; TCRdb's copy keeps in-frame clones and lacks some. The sample records about 140,000 clones, about 87% being singletons. The material sequenced was peripheral blood. The chain uses TRBV30 and TRBJ1-5, with D unclear. The sequence was collected from a human donor with COVID-19, enrolled during active disease. The donor label of this sample is uncertain. CDR3 DNA: TGTGCCTGGAGTGTAAACCCCTCGGGGCCCCAGCATTTT. Translating it yields CAWSVNPSGPQHF.